These 32 T cell receptor beta chains were all obtained from the same sample, sequenced in a study of blood T cell repertoires in COVID-19. Some clones are missing from TCRdb's copy, which holds only in-frame ones; the method was immunoSEQ multiplex PCR. The profile shows roughly 380,000 clones, around 91% of them singletons. Sample: peripheral blood. These receptors originate from a woman aged 40 to 50 with COVID-19, enrolled during active disease.

The rearrangement joins TRBV9 to TRBJ1-5; maybe TRBD1 (6 bases). V gave up 2 bases and J gave up 7 bases, with 19 bases separating them. Germline V lookup: CDR1 SGDLS, CDR2 YYNGEE. This CDR3 comprises 16 residues. CDR3 coding DNA: TGTGCCAGCAGCGTGTATGGGGGCCCCTCCCAACAGCCCCAGCATTTT. Encoded protein: CASSVYGGPSQQPQHF.

The rearrangement uses TRBV5-1 and TRBJ2-3; TRBD2 matches 8 bases. The CDR3 sequence is 15 residues long. Unmatched junction bases numbered 2, after V lost 0 bases and J lost 2 bases. The V gene's germline CDR1 is SGHRS and CDR2 YFSETQ. The CDR3, as DNA: TGCGCCAGCAGCTTGGGACTAGCGCCCACAGATACGCAGTATTTT. It translates to CASSLGLAPTDTQYF.

This chain uses TRBV11-2 with TRBJ2-7; 7 bases agree with TRBD1. Germline lookup yields CDR1 SGHAT and CDR2 FQNNGV. This CDR3 has 15 residues. The V and J ends lost 5 bases and 3 bases, in that order; junction bases with no gene match: 10. The CDR3 coding sequence is TGTGCCAGCAGCCCAGGTGACAGGGTGGACTACGAGCAGTACTTC. It encodes CASSPGDRVDYEQYF. The whole variable domain, filled in from reference TRBV11-2 and TRBJ2-7, reads EAGVAQSPRYKIIEKRQSVAFWCNPISGHATLYWYQQILGQGPKLLIQFQNNGVVDDSQLPKDRFSAERLKGVDSTLKIQPAKLEDSAVYLCASSPGDRVDYEQYFGPGTRLTVT.

The chain employs TRBV19 and TRBJ1-5; unclear D gene. The CDR3 is made up of 15 amino acids. The germline V gene encodes CDR1 LNHDA and CDR2 SQIVND (reference sequence). V lost 5 bases, J lost 7 bases, and 18 bases lay in between. CDR3 loop: CASSPQGPSGQPQHF. In DNA form, the CDR3 reads TGTGCCAGTAGTCCCCAAGGTCCCTCGGGGCAGCCCCAGCATTTT.

The CDR3 spells CASRGGAGTGNTIYF. DNA of the CDR3: TGTGCCAGCCGGGGGGGGGCAGGGACGGGAAACACCATATATTTT. The chain is built from TRBV27 and TRBJ1-3; TRBD1 is a possible D gene (6 bases). Germline V gene data show CDR1 as MNHEY and CDR2 as SMNVEV (reference sequence). Trimming shortened V by 8 bases and J by 4 bases, and 18 bases separated the two germline ends. The CDR3 has 15 amino acids.

Ten or more counts support this clone. This chain uses TRBV4-2 with TRBJ2-1; 9 positions agree with TRBD1. The germline V gene encodes CDR1 LGHNA and CDR2 YNFKEQ. This CDR3 has 16 residues. The junction had 9 bases not matched to a gene; V was cut back by 4 bases and J by 5 bases. The CDR3 loop is CASSRSPGQGDNEQFF. Written as DNA, the CDR3 is TGTGCCAGCAGCCGATCACCGGGACAGGGCGACAATGAGCAGTTCTTC.

V usage is TRBV27 and J usage is TRBJ1-1; D gene uncertain. The V and J ends lost 8 bases and 0 bases respectively, with 10 bases between them. The germline gives CDR1 MNHEY, CDR2 SMNVEV (reference sequence). This CDR3 spans 13 amino acids. CDR3 coding DNA: TGTGCCAGCGCTAGCAGGATGAACACTGAAGCTTTCTTT. This translates into CASASRMNTEAFF.

This clone was recorded only once. The chain links TRBV19 to TRBJ1-5, with D tentatively TRBD1 (6 bases). The CDR3 contains 17 residues. Germline assignment: CDR1 LNHDA and CDR2 SQIVND (reference sequence). Trimming removed 2 bases at V and 1 base at J, with 15 bases between. DNA for the CDR3: TGTGCCAGTAGTATACCACAGGGTCTTCGGAGCAATCAGCCCCAGCATTTT. Protein product: CASSIPQGLRSNQPQHF.

For this clone: Other DNA sequences of this sample code for an identical CDR3. V usage is TRBV27 and J usage is TRBJ1-1, with TRBD1 identical over 9 bases. J lost 1 base, V lost 6 bases, and 3 bases had no gene match. This CDR3 contains 14 residues. Per germline, CDR1 MNHEY and CDR2 SMNVEV (reference sequence). CDR3 nucleotides: TGTGCCAGCAGGATACAGGGGGCGAACACTGAAGCTTTCTTT. This codes for CASRIQGANTEAFF.

The chain has TRBV27 and TRBJ2-3; TRBD1 is a possible D gene (6 bases). Per the germline V gene, CDR1 is MNHEY and CDR2 is SMNVEV (reference sequence). V lost 5 bases and J 1 base, leaving 19 bases between the germline ends. The CDR3 is 17 amino acids. The CDR3 DNA sequence: TGTGCCAGCAGTAGGATCCGGGACACCATCGGCACAGATACGCAGTATTTT. This encodes CASSRIRDTIGTDTQYF.

This chain joins TRBV9 and TRBJ1-1, with D unresolved. V shed 3 bases and J shed 2 bases, with 11 bases lying between them. The CDR3 totals 14 residues. Germline V lookup: CDR1 SGDLS, CDR2 YYNGEE. The DNA for the CDR3 is TGTGCCAGCAGCGGGCCCCCCCATAACACTGAAGCTTTCTTT. It is translated as CASSGPPHNTEAFF.

V and J are TRBV10-2 and TRBJ1-2; 9 bases align to TRBD1. J gave up 5 bases and V 8 bases, and 6 bases lay outside the gene matches. Germline V gene lookup returns CDR1 WSHSY and CDR2 SAAADI. CDR3 size: 13 residues. CDR3 DNA: TGCGCCAGCCTTACAGGGGGCTCGTATGGCTACACCTTC. It yields the protein CASLTGGSYGYTF.

The V gene is TRBV6-4, the J gene TRBJ2-2; 9 bases fit TRBD1. CDR3 length: 16 residues. V was pared by 4 bases and J by 7 bases, with 10 bases of the junction left unmatched. Germline CDR1 MRHNA, CDR2 SNTAGT. CDR3 amino acids: CASSGRGTGGRGELFF. For the CDR3, the DNA is TGTGCCAGCAGTGGAAGAGGCACAGGGGGCCGCGGGGAGCTGTTTTTT.

CDR3 bases: TGTGCCAGCACGGGACACAGCAATCAGCCCCAGCATTTT. It specifies CASTGHSNQPQHF. This rearrangement joins TRBV28 to TRBJ1-5; maybe TRBD1 (6 bases). The germline V gene encodes CDR1 MDHEN and CDR2 SYDVKM. The CDR3 contains 13 residues. Trimming stripped 7 bases from V and 1 base from J, with 8 bases between.

This chain links TRBV28 with TRBJ1-3, with D possibly matching TRBD1 (5 bases). This CDR3 has 15 residues. V lost 3 bases and J lost 0, with 9 bases in between. Germline values: CDR1 MDHEN, CDR2 SYDVKM. CDR3 region: CASSLTVRSGNTIYF. CDR3 in DNA: TGTGCCAGCAGTTTGACAGTCCGCTCTGGAAACACCATATATTTT.

Notes on this clone: Within the sample, other DNA sequences also encode this same CDR3. V is TRBV18 and J is TRBJ1-6; TRBD1 aligns across 7 bases. The CDR3 totals 14 residues. V was pared by 5 bases and J by 7 bases, with 5 bases of the junction left unmatched. Per germline, CDR1 KGHSH and CDR2 LQKENI. CDR3 residues: CASSTGTENSPLHF. CDR3 in DNA: TGTGCCAGCTCAACCGGGACAGAAAATTCACCCCTCCACTTT.

The table lists this clone with a count of one. The rearrangement uses TRBV4-3 and TRBJ2-1; TRBD1 matches 10 bases. Germline lookup yields CDR1 LGHNA and CDR2 YSLEER. V shed 8 bases, J shed 9 bases, and the junction held 10 bases outside the gene matches. The CDR3 is 14 residues long. The CDR3 is CASRWDRGKGEQFF. For the CDR3, the DNA is TGCGCCAGCCGCTGGGACAGGGGAAAAGGTGAGCAGTTCTTC.

The rearrangement uses TRBV27 and TRBJ2-4; 7 positions match TRBD1. The CDR3 contains 14 residues. Trimming took 8 bases from V and 2 from J; bases not matched to a gene: 6. Germline V gene lookup returns CDR1 MNHEY and CDR2 SMNVEV (reference sequence). CDR3 nucleotide sequence: TGTGCCAGCGCGACAGGGAAGACCAAAAACATTCAGTACTTC. Translation: CASATGKTKNIQYF.

This chain joins TRBV10-3 and TRBJ2-7, with D hard to call. V gave up 0 bases and J gave up 0 bases, with 9 bases separating them. The CDR3 totals 15 residues. Germline CDR1 and CDR2: ENHRY and SYGVKD. CDR3 in amino acids: CAISESTVSSYEQYF. In nucleotides, the CDR3 is TGTGCCATCAGTGAGTCTACAGTCAGCTCCTACGAGCAGTACTTC.

The chain joins TRBV6-5 to TRBJ1-1, with D perhaps TRBD1 (5 bases). V was trimmed by 8 bases and J by 4 bases, leaving 20 bases between them. CDR3 length: 15 amino acids. The germline gives CDR1 MNHEY, CDR2 SVGAGI. The chain's CDR3 is CASLHTGDGSTEAFF. The CDR3, as DNA: TGTGCCAGCCTACACACCGGGGACGGGAGCACTGAAGCTTTCTTT.

This rearrangement joins TRBV28 to TRBJ1-2, with D maybe TRBD1 (6 bases). Germline V lookup: CDR1 MDHEN, CDR2 SYDVKM. The CDR3 sequence is 13 residues long. The V end was cut by 4 bases, the J end by 4 bases, with 10 bases between. The DNA for the CDR3 is TGTGCCAGCAGTTCACAGGGTACCTATGGCTACACCTTC. It yields the protein CASSSQGTYGYTF.

V is TRBV6-4 and J is TRBJ2-3; TRBD1 is a possible D gene (6 bases). V was pared by 6 bases and J by 4 bases, with 20 bases between. The CDR3 is 16 residues long. Per germline, CDR1 MRHNA and CDR2 SNTAGT. The CDR3 nucleotides are TGTGCCAGCAGCCATGTCGGCCAGGGGAGAGCAGATACGCAGTATTTT. Encoded protein: CASSHVGQGRADTQYF.

To note about this clone: This sample includes further DNA sequences coding for the same CDR3. The chain joins TRBV18 to TRBJ2-5, with D uncertain. Deletions cut 3 bases from V and 4 bases from J, with 6 bases between. This CDR3 spans 12 amino acids. CDR1 is KGHSH and CDR2 is LQKENI in the germline V gene. DNA for the CDR3: TGTGCCAGCTCACCCGCCGGAGAGACCCAGTACTTC. Translated, it gives CASSPAGETQYF.

The rearrangement joins TRBV27 to TRBJ1-4, with 7 bases aligning to TRBD1. V was clipped by 3 bases and J by 4 bases; unmatched bases: 2. CDR3 length: 14 residues. Germline V gives CDR1 MNHEY, CDR2 SMNVEV (reference sequence). The CDR3 loop is CASSFTGVNEKLFF. The DNA for the CDR3 is TGTGCCAGCAGTTTTACAGGGGTTAATGAAAAACTGTTTTTT.

J is TRBJ1-2 and V is TRBV3-1 (or the pseudogene TRBV3-2), with D possibly matching TRBD1 (6 bases). The CDR3 is 13 residues long. V lost 4 bases and J 8 bases, leaving 14 bases between the germline ends. Germline V lookup: CDR1 LGHDT, CDR2 YNNKEL (reference sequence). CDR3 in DNA: TGTGCCAGCAGCCTGACAGGAAGTTTCGGCTACACCTTC. This translates into CASSLTGSFGYTF.

This chain joins TRBV6-5 and TRBJ2-7; TRBD2 is a possible D gene (5 bases). Germline values: CDR1 MNHEY, CDR2 SVGAGI. The CDR3 is made up of 14 amino acids. Trimming stripped 0 bases from V and 5 bases from J, with 11 bases between. The CDR3 coding sequence is TGTGCCAGCAGTTACTCCTCGGGGAGCCACGAGCAGTACTTC. This gives the protein CASSYSSGSHEQYF.

This clone was counted once. The chain joins TRBV5-4 to TRBJ1-1; TRBD1 aligns across 8 bases. The CDR3 has 14 amino acids. V lost 4 bases, J lost 0 bases, and 2 bases stayed unmatched. Germline-derived CDR1 and CDR2 are SGHNT and YYREEE (reference sequence). The CDR3, as DNA: TGTGCCAGCAGCCCGGGACAGGTGAACACTGAAGCTTTCTTT. Translation: CASSPGQVNTEAFF.

The J gene is TRBJ1-2, the V gene TRBV7-2, with D hard to call. CDR1 and CDR2 (germline): SGHTA, FQGNSA. The CDR3 loop spans 15 amino acids. Trimming stripped 1 base from V and 2 bases from J, with 11 bases between. The CDR3 DNA follows: TGTGCCAGCAGCTTAGATGCTTTCGGGAACTATGGCTACACCTTC. As protein: CASSLDAFGNYGYTF.

The genes are TRBV28 and TRBJ1-6; 9 bases fit TRBD1. The CDR3 runs to 13 residues. From germline, CDR1 is MDHEN and CDR2 SYDVKM. Trimming cost V 6 bases and J 8 bases; bases outside gene matches: 2. The CDR3 is CASSYRGHSPLHF. The CDR3, as DNA: TGTGCCAGCAGCTACAGGGGGCATTCACCCCTCCACTTT.

This clone was recorded once. The CDR3 reads CASSLGAGDFYEQYF. DNA for the CDR3: TGTGCCAGCAGCTTGGGGGCAGGGGATTTCTACGAGCAGTACTTC. The genes are TRBV5-4 and TRBJ2-7; D is perhaps TRBD1 (6 bases). Per germline, CDR1 SGHNT and CDR2 YYREEE (reference sequence). With 0 bases removed from V and 3 bases from J, the gap between germline ends came to 13 bases. The CDR3 is 15 amino acids.

The rearrangement joins TRBV5-3 to TRBJ1-3; D not resolved. TRBV5-3 has ORF status, its function being uncertain. Trimming took 0 bases from V and 0 from J, leaving 7 bases between them. The CDR3 is 15 residues long. The CDR3, as DNA: TGTGCCAGAAGCTTGGTCAGGCTCTCTGGAAACACCATATATTTT. Translation: CARSLVRLSGNTIYF.

This chain joins TRBV21-1 and TRBJ1-6; no DNA check was done on the table's D call, TRBD1. TRBV21-1 is designated a pseudogene. This CDR3 comprises 17 residues. CDR3 nucleotide sequence: TGTGCCAGCAGCAAAGGGGGCTCACAGAGAGATAATTCACCCCTCCACTTT. This sequence encodes CASSKGGSQRDNSPLHF.